Following are 19 T cell receptor beta chains from one sample sequenced in a study of blood T cell repertoires in COVID-19. Clones were sequenced by immunoSEQ multiplex PCR, and TCRdb holds only the in-frame ones, with some missing. The sample shows about 270,000 clones, about 87% of them seen only once. The sequencing sample was made of peripheral blood. Receptors were obtained from a woman between 45 and 65 years old with acute or convalescent COVID-19.

The rearrangement links TRBV5-4 to TRBJ2-5; weak D call: TRBD1 (5 bases). The CDR3 contains 14 residues. Germline V gene sequence: CDR1 SGHNT, CDR2 YYREEE (reference sequence). Trimming cost V 0 bases and J 1 base, with 7 bases left between them. CDR3 coding DNA: TGTGCCAGCAGCTTGGGACAGATCCAAGAGACCCAGTACTTC. Amino acid sequence: CASSLGQIQETQYF.

The V gene is TRBV10-3, the J gene TRBJ2-1, with 9 positions matching TRBD2. The CDR3 consists of 16 residues. The trim removed 3 bases at V and 9 bases at J, leaving 12 bases unmatched. The germline V gene has CDR1 ENHRY and CDR2 SYGVKD. The CDR3 DNA follows: TGTGCCATCAGTGAAGTTATTGGTAGCGGGAGTGGTGAGCAGTTCTTC. It is translated as CAISEVIGSGSGEQFF.

In its sample, this clone was seen once. CDR3 coding DNA: TGCGCCAGCAGTGACCAGGACGGACGGGGTAATGAAAAACTGTTTTTT. It translates to CASSDQDGRGNEKLFF. The chain has TRBV10-1 and TRBJ1-4; the D is unclear. V was trimmed by 3 bases and J by 4 bases, leaving 15 bases between them. Germline CDR1 reads WNHNN; CDR2 reads SYGVQD (reference sequence). The CDR3 contains 16 residues.

The rearrangement joins TRBV4-2 to TRBJ2-7; 8 bases are a match to TRBD2. Trimming at V came to 1 base and at J to 6 bases, leaving 8 bases not matched to a gene. The CDR3 runs 15 residues. The germline gives CDR1 LGHNA, CDR2 YNFKEQ. The CDR3 loop reads CASSQGSSTSAEQYF. The CDR3 bases are TGTGCCAGCAGCCAAGGGTCCTCGACTAGCGCCGAGCAGTACTTC.

The V and J genes are TRBV9 and TRBJ2-2, with 13 bases fitting TRBD2. This CDR3 has 18 amino acids. The germline gives CDR1 SGDLS, CDR2 YYNGEE. Trimming at V came to 4 bases and at J to 0 bases, leaving 6 bases not matched to a gene. This chain's CDR3 is CASSSGTSGTANTGELFF. In DNA, the CDR3 is TGTGCCAGCAGCTCGGGGACTAGCGGGACCGCGAACACCGGGGAGCTGTTTTTT. The entire variable domain, with the rest obtained from reference TRBV9 and TRBJ2-2, is as follows: DSGVTQTPKHLITATGQRVTLRCSPRSGDLSVYWYQQSLDQGLQFLIQYYNGEERAKGNILERFSAQQFPDLHSELNLSSLELGDSALYFCASSSGTSGTANTGELFFGEGSRLTVL.

V usage is TRBV5-1 and J usage is TRBJ1-2; possible D gene TRBD1, 6 bases. The CDR3 totals 18 residues. Germline V gene sequence: CDR1 SGHRS, CDR2 YFSETQ. The V end lost 4 bases, the J end lost 0 bases, and 22 bases lay between the germline ends. CDR3 in amino acids: CASSKGFRGGLANYGYTF. DNA for the CDR3: TGCGCCAGCAGCAAAGGATTCAGGGGAGGGTTAGCTAACTATGGCTACACCTTC.

The chain uses TRBV19 and TRBJ1-2, with 10 bases lining up with TRBD1. V shed 4 bases and J 3 bases; nucleotides not matched to a gene: 20. The CDR3 consists of 20 residues. CDR1 LNHDA and CDR2 SQIVND come from the germline V gene (reference sequence). Here the CDR3 DNA reads TGTGCCAGTAGTAGACCCTCGAACGGGACAGGGGTATTATCAGACTATGGCTACACCTTC. It is translated as CASSRPSNGTGVLSDYGYTF.

The genes are TRBV7-3 and TRBJ2-3; 10 positions match TRBD2. Trimming cost V 6 bases and J 4 bases; bases outside gene matches: 10. The germline gives CDR1 SGHTA, CDR2 FQGTGA. This CDR3 contains 16 residues. The CDR3 spells CASSYSSGGGADTQYF. CDR3 coding DNA: TGTGCCAGCAGTTACTCTAGCGGGGGAGGCGCAGATACGCAGTATTTT.

V is TRBV24-1 and J is TRBJ2-7; 10 positions match TRBD2. Looked up from germline, CDR1 is KGHDR and CDR2 is SFDVKD. With V trimmed by 3 bases and J by 4 bases, 17 bases remained unmatched. The CDR3 has 19 amino acids. CDR3 sequence: CATSDAWDSGGRASYEQYF. The CDR3 DNA reads as TGTGCCACCAGTGATGCCTGGGATAGCGGGGGGCGCGCCTCTTACGAGCAGTACTTC.

The chain links TRBV25-1 to TRBJ2-1; 10 bases are a match to TRBD1. The CDR3 length is 17 residues. Trimming at V came to 4 bases and at J to 3 bases, leaving 9 bases not matched to a gene. Germline-derived CDR1 and CDR2 are MGHDK and SYGVNS. CDR3 loop: CASSGHEGQGHYNEQFF. The CDR3 DNA reads as TGTGCCAGCAGTGGGCATGAGGGACAGGGGCACTACAATGAGCAGTTCTTC.

The chain is built from TRBV29-1 and TRBJ1-1; the match to TRBD1 covers 7 bases. Per germline, CDR1 SQVTM and CDR2 ANQGSEA. V trimming: 5 bases; J trimming: 1 base; junction bases outside the gene matches: 7. The CDR3 length is 14 residues. The CDR3 here is CSVLPRTGNTEAFF. The CDR3 nucleotides read TGCAGCGTTCTACCGAGGACAGGGAACACTGAAGCTTTCTTT.

The J gene is TRBJ1-4, the V gene TRBV2, with 9 bases aligning to TRBD1. Germline lookup yields CDR1 SNHLY and CDR2 FYNNEI. V lost 4 bases to trimming and J lost 7 bases; unmatched junction nucleotides: 7. This CDR3 is built from 15 residues. As DNA, the CDR3 is TGTGCCAGCAGTGGCGGGGACAGGGTGGCTGAAAAACTGTTTTTT. Its translation is CASSGGDRVAEKLFF.

V usage is TRBV4-1 and J usage is TRBJ2-1, with TRBD2 identical over 8 bases. The CDR3 runs to 15 residues. V lost 4 bases and J lost 2; bases outside the gene matches: 4. Germline loops: CDR1 MGHRA, CDR2 YSYEKL. The CDR3 loop is CASSPGTSPYNEQFF. Written as DNA, the CDR3 is TGCGCCAGCAGCCCAGGGACTAGTCCCTACAATGAGCAGTTCTTC.

This chain links TRBV14 with TRBJ1-1; TRBD1 is a possible D gene (6 bases). CDR3 length equals 19 residues. The ends were cut back, 1 base at V and 0 bases at J, with 21 bases in the middle. Looked up from germline, CDR1 is SGHDN and CDR2 is FVKESK. The CDR3 DNA sequence: TGTGCCAGCAGCCAAGTTAGACCATGGGGGCGTGAAATGAACACTGAAGCTTTCTTT. Amino acid sequence: CASSQVRPWGREMNTEAFF. The full variable domain, in which reference TRBV14 and TRBJ1-1 provide the parts outside the CDR3, is EAGVTQFPSHSVIEKGQTVTLRCDPISGHDNLYWYRRVMGKEIKFLLHFVKESKQDESGMPNNRFLAERTGGTYSTLKVQPAELEDSGVYFCASSQVRPWGREMNTEAFFGQGTRLTVV.

V and J are TRBV28 and TRBJ1-4; D uncertain. The CDR3 has 13 amino acids. Germline values: CDR1 MDHEN, CDR2 SYDVKM. V was pared by 8 bases and J by 0 bases, with 7 bases between. This chain's CDR3 is CASEGATNEKLFF. The CDR3 DNA is TGTGCCAGCGAGGGTGCAACTAATGAAAAACTGTTTTTT.

The rearrangement uses TRBV6-5 and TRBJ1-5; tentative D call: TRBD1 (6 bases). Germline-derived CDR1 and CDR2 are MNHEY and SVGAGI. The length of the CDR3 is 14 residues. The V and J ends lost 6 bases and 1 base respectively, with 10 bases between them. CDR3 amino acids: CASRPQGSNQPQHF. CDR3 DNA sequence: TGTGCCAGCAGACCGCAGGGGAGCAATCAGCCCCAGCATTTT.

J is TRBJ2-1 and V is TRBV29-1; the match to TRBD2 covers 10 bases. Trimming cost V 3 bases and J 7 bases; bases outside gene matches: 3. CDR3 size: 13 residues. Germline values: CDR1 SQVTM, CDR2 ANQGSEA. Here the CDR3 reads CSVEASGSNEQFF. CDR3 sequence (DNA): TGCAGCGTTGAGGCTAGCGGGAGTAATGAGCAGTTCTTC.

This chain joins TRBV6-2 or TRBV6-3 and TRBJ1-1; 8 bases map to TRBD1. V was pared by 6 bases and J by 2 bases, with 11 bases of the junction left unmatched. The CDR3 runs to 16 residues. The V gene's germline CDR1 is MNHEY and CDR2 SVGEGT. The CDR3 region is CASSPRTGLGNTEAFF. Here the CDR3 DNA reads TGTGCCAGCAGCCCTCGGACAGGGTTGGGTAACACTGAAGCTTTCTTT.

The CDR3 bases are TGTGCCAGCAGCTTTGGACAACGCTGGTCGGGCTACACCTTC. This gives the protein CASSFGQRWSGYTF. The chain carries TRBV11-2 and TRBJ1-2, with a possible D match to TRBD1 (5 bases). Germline V gives CDR1 SGHAT, CDR2 FQNNGV. The CDR3 sequence is 14 residues long. Trimming shortened V by 3 bases and J by 8 bases, and 16 bases separated the two germline ends.